This T cell receptor (beta chain) was found in a study of T cell repertoires in cytomegalovirus infection. TCRdb fed the reads into MiXCR, producing one record per CDR3 protein. The sample includes a few hundred thousand distinct CDR3 sequences, roughly 16% seen only once; the top ten take more than 10%. The CDR3 extends over 14 amino acids. V gave up 2 bases and J gave up 0 bases, with 7 bases separating them. Germline CDR1 ENHRY, CDR2 SYGVKD. This clonotype occurred a few times. Sequencing was performed on PBMCs. The chain joins TRBV10-3 to TRBJ1-1; D gene ambiguous. The source is a human donor in good health (CMV status not recorded). Some clones in this sample may be carry-over from other donors' samples. This chain's CDR3 is CAISEGVLNTEAFF. CDR3 nucleotide sequence: TGTGCCATCAGTGAGGGGGTCCTGAACACTGAAGCTTTCTTT.